Shown below are 31 T cell receptor beta chains from a single sample sequenced in a study of T cell clonality in common variable immunodeficiency. No antigens are known for them. Generated by immunoSEQ multiplex PCR, the TCRdb table keeps only in-frame clones and is missing some. This sample comprises 25,000 to 35,000 clones, none seen once only. Whole-study findings and limits: Common variable immunodeficiency TCR beta sequences reportedly had fewer deletions and N-nucleotide insertions.

What was sequenced was peripheral blood mononuclear cells. These receptors all come from a human donor with common variable immunodeficiency.

This clone appeared a few times. The read ends 3 residues early relative to the CDR3; the germline J gene fills the gap. The V and J genes are TRBV5-1 and TRBJ2-3; D perhaps matches TRBD2 (5 bases). The germline gives CDR1 SGHRS, CDR2 YFSETQ. V gave up 2 bases and J gave up 0 bases, with 7 bases separating them. This CDR3 has 14 residues. The sequenced CDR3 bases are TGCGCCAGCAGCTTAACGGGGAGCACAGATACG. Its protein is CASSLTGSTDT. The entire CDR3 reads CASSLTGSTDTQYF.

A remark on this clone: Coverage ceases 3 residues before the CDR3 finishes, and the germline J gene fills in the end. The J gene is TRBJ1-1, the V gene TRBV7-9; 8 bases match TRBD1. CDR1 and CDR2 (germline): SEHNR, FQNEAQ (reference sequence). The trim removed 2 bases at V and 4 bases at J, leaving 3 bases unmatched. There are 14 residues in the CDR3. Here the CDR3 reads CASSLQGARTEAFF. The covered CDR3 bases are TGTGCCAGCAGCTTACAGGGGGCGCGCACTGAA.

This clone was seen at least ten times. The CDR3 end is not reached by the read, which stops 3 residues before it; the germline J gene fills it in. Other DNA sequences in the same sample also yield this CDR3. This chain joins TRBV7-2 and TRBJ2-4, with 16 bases lining up with TRBD2. The CDR3 contains 15 residues. In germline, CDR1 is SGHTA, CDR2 FQGNSA. The CDR3 bases that were read are TGTGCCAGCAGCCCGTCGGGACTAGCGGGGGGGAGT. Protein: CASSPSGLAGGS. The CDR3 in full is CASSPSGLAGGSQYF. Together with reference TRBV7-2 and TRBJ2-4, the CDR3 gives the full variable domain: GAGVSQSPSNKVTEKGKDVELRCDPISGHTALYWYRQSLGQGLEFLIYFQGNSAPDKSGLPSDRFSAERTGGSVSTLTIQRTQQEDSAVYLCASSPSGLAGGSQYFGAGTRLSVL.

This clone was seen a handful of times. The read stops 3 residues short of the end of the CDR3; the missing end is completed from the germline J gene. V gene TRBV7-8 combines with J gene TRBJ2-3; D may be TRBD1 (5 bases). This CDR3 is built from 15 residues. V was cut by 3 bases and J by 4 bases, with 14 bases left in between. CDR1 is SGHVS, CDR2 FQNEAQ, per germline. CDR3 sequence reads: CASSFLGRSPDTQYF. CDR3 DNA, as far as it was read: TGTGCCAGCAGCTTCCTGGGGCGGTCCCCAGATACG.

For this clone: The CDR3 extends 3 residues past the end of the read, so its final part is completed from the germline J gene. The gene calls are TRBV18 and TRBJ1-6; D uncertain. Between the trimmed V and J ends, which lost 3 bases and 5 bases, there was a span of 11 bases. The CDR3 contains 15 residues. The germline V gene has CDR1 KGHSH and CDR2 LQKENI. CDR3 amino acids: CASSPRQLDNSPLHF. The covered CDR3 bases are TGTGCCAGCTCACCGAGACAACTGGATAATTCACCC.

Turning to this clone: The sequenced fragment ends 3 residues before the CDR3 boundary, so the rest is inferred from the germline J gene. J is TRBJ2-7 and V is TRBV6-4; the D gene is possibly TRBD2 (5 bases). The CDR3 totals 14 residues. Looked up from germline, CDR1 is MRHNA and CDR2 is SNTAGT. The V end was cut by 3 bases, the J end by 6 bases, with 15 bases between. Partial CDR3 DNA: TGTGCCAGCAGTGAGCAAACGGGGTATGGCGAG. Protein product: CASSEQTGYGE. From start to end, the CDR3 is CASSEQTGYGEQYF.

Concerning this clone: The read is 3 residues too short to cover the CDR3 end, so that end is filled in from the germline J gene. The J gene is TRBJ1-1, the V gene TRBV7-2; 7 bases agree with TRBD1. Germline CDR1 reads SGHTA; CDR2 reads FQGNSA. This CDR3 spans 15 amino acids. V shed 6 bases, J shed 2 bases, and the junction held 9 bases outside the gene matches. CDR3 sequence reads: CASRSRQGTNTEAFF. The CDR3 DNA, read in part, is TGTGCCAGCAGATCCCGACAGGGTACTAACACTGAA.

This clone has ten or more counts. The read comes to an end 3 residues before the CDR3 does, leaving the germline J gene to fill in the end. V usage is TRBV7-3 and J usage is TRBJ2-3; maybe TRBD1 (6 bases). Germline CDR1 and CDR2: SGHTA and FQGTGA. Trimming removed 4 bases at V and 0 bases at J, with 11 bases between. The CDR3 has 15 amino acids. The CDR3 bases that were read are TGTGCCAGCAGCTCAAGAGGACAGAGCACAGATACG. Protein: CASSSRGQSTDT. The full-length CDR3 reads as CASSSRGQSTDTQYF.

There are many counts of this clone. The read ends 3 residues early relative to the CDR3; the germline J gene fills the gap. The chain has TRBV7-2 and TRBJ1-6, with 9 bases lining up with TRBD1. CDR3 length: 14 residues. Per the germline V gene, CDR1 is SGHTA and CDR2 is FQGNSA. J was trimmed by 7 bases and V by 5 bases; bases with no gene match: 3. CDR3 in amino acids: CASSRGQGNSPLHF. Incomplete CDR3 DNA: TGTGCCAGCAGCCGAGGACAGGGGAATTCACCC.

Notes on this clone: The read gets to within 3 residues of the CDR3 end, and the germline J gene fills in the rest. This chain uses TRBV10-3 with TRBJ2-7; TRBD2 aligns across 8 bases. Germline V gene data show CDR1 as ENHRY and CDR2 as SYGVKD. The CDR3 length is 14 residues. J gave up 0 bases and V 6 bases, and 4 bases lay outside the gene matches. The CDR3 bases that were read are TGTGCCATCAGGGGCGGGGGGAGCTCCTACGAG. It translates to CAIRGGGSSYE. The CDR3 in full is CAIRGGGSSYEQYF.

This clone was recorded a few times. The CDR3 extends 3 residues past the end of the read, so its final part is completed from the germline J gene. V and J are TRBV18 and TRBJ2-2; D gene unclear. CDR1 and CDR2 (germline): KGHSH, LQKENI. The CDR3 is made up of 17 amino acids. Trimming stripped 1 base from V and 4 bases from J, with 16 bases between. CDR3: CASSPRMGRLGTGELFF. CDR3 DNA (partial): TGTGCCAGCTCACCACGAATGGGCAGGCTGGGCACCGGGGAG.

This clone was found a few times. The read is 3 residues too short to cover the CDR3 end, so that end is filled in from the germline J gene. The V gene is TRBV7-6, the J gene TRBJ2-5, with D tentatively TRBD2 (5 bases). Deletions cut 5 bases from V and 2 bases from J, with 12 bases between. CDR3 length equals 14 residues. Germline values: CDR1 SGHVS, CDR2 FNYEAQ. CDR3 DNA, as far as it was read: TGTGCCAGCAGCCCTGAGCGGTCTCAAGAGACC. Encoded protein: CASSPERSQET. In full, the CDR3 is CASSPERSQETQYF.

On this clone itself: The read ends 3 residues shy of where the CDR3 ends; the end is completed using the germline J gene. The chain recombines TRBV13 with TRBJ2-3, with 9 nucleotides matching TRBD2. Per the germline V gene, CDR1 is PRHDT and CDR2 is FYEKMQ (reference sequence). After removal of 1 base from V and 2 bases from J, the junction contained 1 base not matched to a gene. The CDR3 is 15 amino acids. The CDR3 region is CASSLASGATDTQYF. The DNA read from the CDR3 is TGTGCCAGCAGCTTAGCTAGCGGGGCCACAGATACG.

At least ten counts were recorded for this clone. Coverage ceases 3 residues before the CDR3 finishes, and the germline J gene fills in the end. The V call is TRBV14, the J call TRBJ2-2; D not resolved. V dropped 2 bases and J dropped 3 bases, with 7 bases sitting between them. CDR1 is SGHDN, CDR2 FVKESK, per germline. The CDR3 is 14 residues long. The CDR3 spells CASSQHADTGELFF. The covered CDR3 bases are TGTGCCAGCAGCCAACATGCGGACACCGGGGAG. Complete variable domain (other parts from reference TRBV14 and TRBJ2-2): EAGVTQFPSHSVIEKGQTVTLRCDPISGHDNLYWYRRVMGKEIKFLLHFVKESKQDESGMPNNRFLAERTGGTYSTLKVQPAELEDSGVYFCASSQHADTGELFFGEGSRLTVL.

About this clone: The read ends 3 residues before the CDR3 terminus; that terminus is restored from the germline J gene. This chain uses TRBV18 with TRBJ1-6; TRBD1 is a possible D gene (6 bases). CDR1 and CDR2 (germline): KGHSH, LQKENI. Trimming pared 5 bases from V and 0 bases from J, leaving 11 bases between. This CDR3 spans 16 amino acids. The part of the CDR3 DNA that was read is TGTGCCAGCTCAAACCCGGACAGCTCCTATAATTCACCC. It yields the protein CASSNPDSSYNSP. The full-length CDR3 reads as CASSNPDSSYNSPLHF.

In its sample, this clone was seen a few times. The CDR3 end is not reached by the read, which stops 3 residues before it; the germline J gene fills it in. The V gene is TRBV18, the J gene TRBJ1-2; 7 nucleotides align to TRBD1. CDR1 is KGHSH and CDR2 is LQKENI in the germline V gene. V shed 0 bases, J shed 1 base, and the junction held 2 bases outside the gene matches. The CDR3 totals 15 residues. Partial CDR3 DNA: TGTGCCAGCTCACCACCGGGACAGTTTAACTATGGC. It encodes CASSPPGQFNYG. From start to end, the CDR3 is CASSPPGQFNYGYTF.

Of note for this clone: The read is 3 residues too short to cover the CDR3 end, so that end is filled in from the germline J gene. The chain joins TRBV6-1 to TRBJ1-2; D gene uncertain. CDR3 length: 13 amino acids. V gave up 1 base and J gave up 5 bases, with 8 bases separating them. CDR1 and CDR2 (germline): MNHNS, SASEGT. The CDR3 reads CASSEDTWYGYTF. The part of the CDR3 DNA that was read is TGTGCCAGCAGTGAAGATACATGGTATGGC.

In the case of this clone: The read gets to within 3 residues of the CDR3 end, and the germline J gene fills in the rest. The chain couples TRBV6-2 or TRBV6-3 to TRBJ1-1, with TRBD1 matching over 11 bases. Trimming removed 2 bases from V and 1 base from J; junction bases left unmatched: 0. CDR1 is MNHEY and CDR2 is SVGEGT in the germline V gene. The CDR3 sequence is 15 residues long. Partial CDR3 DNA: TGTGCCAGCAGTTACGGGACAGGGGGGAACACTGAA. This translates into CASSYGTGGNTE. The full CDR3 protein reads CASSYGTGGNTEAFF.

Note on this clone: The read terminates 3 residues before the CDR3 end, so the remaining end is supplied by the germline J gene. The chain combines TRBV7-9 with TRBJ2-5; the D gene is possibly TRBD1 (5 bases). Trimming stripped 2 bases from V and 5 bases from J, with 9 bases between. Germline V gene sequence: CDR1 SEHNR, CDR2 FQNEAQ (reference sequence). CDR3 length: 13 residues. The CDR3 sequence is CASSLQGWETQYF. CDR3 bases read: TGTGCCAGCAGCTTACAGGGATGGGAGACC.

Regarding this clone: The sequenced fragment ends 3 residues before the CDR3 boundary, so the rest is inferred from the germline J gene. The genes are TRBV6-2 or TRBV6-3 and TRBJ2-5, with D possibly matching TRBD1 (5 bases). Trimming removed 8 bases at V and 5 bases at J, with 12 bases between. Germline V gene data show CDR1 as MNHEY and CDR2 as SVGEGT. The CDR3 is 12 residues long. The CDR3 protein is CASFSAGETQYF. CDR3 DNA (partial): TGTGCCAGCTTCTCCGCAGGGGAGACC.

The sample holds a few counts of this clone. Read sequence stops 3 residues before the CDR3 end, and the germline J gene provides the missing end. The gene calls are TRBV6-2 or TRBV6-3 and TRBJ1-3, with D unresolved. The CDR3 covers 16 residues. The germline CDR1 and CDR2 sequences are MNHEY and SVGEGT. V lost 2 bases, J lost 0 bases, and 11 bases lay in between. The CDR3 is CASSYRRGSSGNTIYF. The covered CDR3 bases are TGTGCCAGCAGTTACCGAAGAGGCAGCTCTGGAAACACC.

This clone has just a few counts. The read terminates 3 residues before the CDR3 end, so the remaining end is supplied by the germline J gene. This chain links TRBV19 with TRBJ1-2; the match to TRBD1 covers 9 bases. V was clipped by 6 bases and J by 7 bases; unmatched bases: 6. Per the germline V gene, CDR1 is LNHDA and CDR2 is SQIVND (reference sequence). This CDR3 is built from 13 residues. CDR3 loop: CASRDRGSGGYTF. Incomplete CDR3 DNA: TGTGCCAGTAGAGACAGGGGGTCTGGTGGC.

This clone showed up many times. The CDR3 end falls 3 residues outside the read, so it is completed with the germline J gene. This sequence joins TRBV19 and TRBJ2-3, with 7 bases that match TRBD2. The CDR3 sequence is 15 residues long. With 5 bases clipped from V and 4 bases from J, the junction kept 9 bases outside the gene matches. Germline loops: CDR1 LNHDA, CDR2 SQIVND (reference sequence). This chain's CDR3 is CASSFLGTTADTQYF. The sequenced CDR3 bases are TGTGCCAGTAGTTTTTTGGGGACTACAGCAGATACG.

In its sample, this clone was seen many times. The CDR3 end is not reached by the read, which stops 3 residues before it; the germline J gene fills it in. The chain links TRBV14 to TRBJ2-3; D is perhaps TRBD1 (6 bases). From germline, CDR1 is SGHDN and CDR2 FVKESK. This CDR3 has 17 residues. Trimming removed 1 base from V and 1 base from J, with 15 bases in between. The CDR3 spells CASSQAGESAGTDTQYF. The CDR3 DNA, read in part, is TGTGCCAGCAGCCAAGCAGGGGAATCAGCAGGCACAGATACG. The whole variable domain, remainder taken from reference TRBV14 and TRBJ2-3, is EAGVTQFPSHSVIEKGQTVTLRCDPISGHDNLYWYRRVMGKEIKFLLHFVKESKQDESGMPNNRFLAERTGGTYSTLKVQPAELEDSGVYFCASSQAGESAGTDTQYFGPGTRLTVL.

Remarks on this clone: The read terminates 3 residues ahead of where the CDR3 ends, so the germline J gene completes it. The chain couples TRBV7-2 to TRBJ1-3; no firm D call. Trimming pared 5 bases from V and 1 base from J, leaving 12 bases between. This CDR3 is 15 amino acids long. The V gene's germline CDR1 is SGHTA and CDR2 FQGNSA. Incomplete CDR3 DNA: TGTGCCAGCAGCCCCCAGTTTCAATCTGGAAACACC. Its translation: CASSPQFQSGNT. The whole CDR3 protein reads CASSPQFQSGNTIYF.

Concerning this clone itself: The CDR3 extends 3 residues past the end of the read, so its final part is completed from the germline J gene. The rearrangement joins TRBV5-1 to TRBJ2-7, with 8 bases aligning to TRBD1. The CDR3 has 14 residues. The J segment lost 6 bases and the V segment lost 2 bases, leaving 7 bases of the junction unmatched. The germline V gene encodes CDR1 SGHRS and CDR2 YFSETQ. The part of the CDR3 DNA that was read is TGCGCCAGCAGCTTAGACAGGGGAAGGGGCGAG. Its protein product is CASSLDRGRGE. The full CDR3 protein is CASSLDRGRGEQYF.

This clone was seen ten or more times. Read coverage stops 3 residues before the CDR3 terminus; the germline J gene supplies the remainder. This chain uses TRBV10-3 with TRBJ2-3; D is possibly TRBD2 (6 bases). This CDR3 is 13 amino acids long. The germline V gene encodes CDR1 ENHRY and CDR2 SYGVKD. V shed 4 bases and J shed 6 bases, with 11 bases lying between them. The CDR3 sequence: CAISAEGYDTQYF. Partial CDR3 DNA: TGTGCCATCAGTGCGGAGGGGTACGATACG.

Points on this clone: The CDR3 end lies 3 residues beyond the end of the read and is filled in from the germline J gene. The chain employs TRBV5-1 and TRBJ1-1; 7 bases are shared with TRBD1. CDR1 and CDR2 (germline): SGHRS, YFSETQ. CDR3 size: 16 residues. V dropped 3 bases and J dropped 0; count of bases not matched to a gene: 8. The sequenced CDR3 bases are TGCGCCAGCAGCTCCTACGGGACAGCAATGAACACTGAA. Protein product: CASSSYGTAMNTE. The whole CDR3 is CASSSYGTAMNTEAFF.

This clone was seen ten or more times. The CDR3 goes on 3 residues after the read ends, and that part is filled in from the germline J gene. V gene TRBV4-2 combines with J gene TRBJ2-3; weak D call: TRBD2 (6 bases). V was clipped by 7 bases and J by 2 bases, with 10 bases between them. In germline, CDR1 is LGHNA, CDR2 YNFKEQ. The CDR3 has 13 amino acids. The CDR3 region is CASTGGATDTQYF. Incomplete CDR3 DNA: TGTGCCAGCACTGGCGGGGCCACAGATACG.

Comment on this clone: With the read ending 3 residues before the CDR3 end, the germline J gene is used to fill in that end. This chain connects TRBV6-2 or TRBV6-3 to TRBJ1-5; D remains unclear. V dropped 2 bases and J dropped 2 bases, with 7 bases sitting between them. Germline V gene data show CDR1 as MNHEY and CDR2 as SVGEGT. The CDR3 covers 14 residues. CDR3 DNA, as far as it was read: TGTGCCAGCAGTTACAGGGTCGGCAATCAGCCC. This sequence encodes CASSYRVGNQP. Given in full, the CDR3 is CASSYRVGNQPQHF.

As to this clone: The read comes to an end 3 residues before the CDR3 does, leaving the germline J gene to fill in the end. The rearrangement links TRBV7-9 to TRBJ2-3, with TRBD2 identical over 9 bases. Germline V gene lookup returns CDR1 SEHNR and CDR2 FQNEAQ (reference sequence). The CDR3 has 14 amino acids. J lost 5 bases, V lost 4 bases, and 4 bases had no gene match. CDR3 DNA, as far as it was read: TGTGCCAGCAGCTCAGAGCGGGGGGTAGATACG. This translates into CASSSERGVDT. The full CDR3 protein reads CASSSERGVDTQYF.